This entry features one T cell receptor (beta chain) sequence. This entry is derived from a study of blood T cell repertoires in COVID-19. Study details: Samples representing acute and convalescent COVID-19 were sourced from the United States, Italy and Spain.

Authors' analysis steps: Reference gene primer amplification gave nucleated cell count estimates. Data came from immunoSEQ multiplex PCR; TCRdb stores just in-frame clones and leaves some out. D and trimming were read from the DNA, whereas the V and J calls and clone size are those reported in that table. Of 90,000 to 100,000 clones listed, less than 85% are singletons. This sequence originates from a woman aged 55-69 years with acute or convalescent COVID-19. The specimen was peripheral blood.

The DNA for the CDR3 is TGCAGCGTAGGACAGGGGGTAGACTATGGCTACACCTTC. Translating it yields CSVGQGVDYGYTF. The chain links TRBV29-1 to TRBJ1-2; 10 nucleotides line up with TRBD1. This CDR3 comprises 13 residues. Germline-derived CDR1 and CDR2 are SQVTM and ANQGSEA. With 6 bases clipped from V and 3 bases from J, the junction kept 4 bases outside the gene matches.